The 16 T cell receptor beta chains below all came from one sample that was sequenced in a study of early T cells in non-severe SARS-CoV-2 infection (dated by TCRdb to the early 2020s). The library was obtained by 5' RACE. The listed sequencing device is NextSeq 500. TCRdb reworked the public reads: Q25 trimming with fastp, MiXCR clone assembly, productive beta chains retained. Rows with a matching CDR3 protein are joined into one entry that keeps the most common DNA and genes. This sample comprises about 32,000 distinct CDR3 sequences, roughly 5.2% of them detected only once. The ten largest clones represent roughly 3.6% of the sample. The sequencing sample was made of whole blood. The receptors were sampled from an adult who was a healthcare worker with PCR-confirmed SARS-CoV-2 infection or an uninfected control (not recorded which).

This clonotype came up many times. This chain connects TRBV5-5 to TRBJ2-2, with TRBD1 matching 8 bases. The ends lost 4 bases at V and 4 bases at J; junction bases unmatched: 6. The CDR3 consists of 15 residues. Germline lookup yields CDR1 SGHKS and CDR2 YYEKEE (reference sequence). This CDR3 is CASSAVTGVTGELFF. The DNA for the CDR3 is TGTGCCAGCAGCGCGGTGACAGGGGTCACCGGGGAGCTGTTTTTT.

This clonotype was detected ten times or more. The J gene is TRBJ1-5, the V gene TRBV19; TRBD1 aligns across 8 bases. CDR1 LNHDA and CDR2 SQIVND come from the germline V gene (reference sequence). The J segment lost 0 bases and the V segment lost 3 bases, leaving 10 bases of the junction unmatched. The CDR3 totals 18 residues. The CDR3: CASSILTGVKDSNQPQHF. CDR3 nucleotides: TGTGCCAGTAGTATCTTGACAGGGGTCAAGGATAGCAATCAGCCCCAGCATTTT.

This clonotype ranks as medium-sized. The chain carries TRBV7-2 and TRBJ2-1; 11 positions match TRBD2. The CDR3 contains 15 residues. Germline assignment: CDR1 SGHTA and CDR2 FQGNSA. V trimming: 4 bases; J trimming: 10 bases; junction bases outside the gene matches: 9. The CDR3 bases are TGTGCCAGCAGCTCACTAGCGGGAGATCTAGAGGAGCAGTTCTTC. This sequence encodes CASSSLAGDLEEQFF. Full variable domain (rest looked up from reference TRBV7-2 and TRBJ2-1): GAGVSQSPSNKVTEKGKDVELRCDPISGHTALYWYRQSLGQGLEFLIYFQGNSAPDKSGLPSDRFSAERTGGSVSTLTIQRTQQEDSAVYLCASSSLAGDLEEQFFGPGTRLTVL.

This clonotype was picked up a small number of times. The rearrangement joins TRBV6-2 or TRBV6-3 to TRBJ2-5; 10 positions match TRBD2. CDR1 and CDR2 (germline): MNHEY, SVGEGT. The CDR3 extends over 16 amino acids. The V and J ends lost 5 bases and 3 bases, in that order; junction bases with no gene match: 9. CDR3 loop: CASSPPGLAWEETQYF. For the CDR3, the DNA is TGTGCCAGCAGTCCCCCGGGACTAGCGTGGGAAGAGACCCAGTACTTC.

This clonotype was seen a handful of times. The rearrangement links TRBV20-1 to TRBJ1-5, with a tentative D call TRBD1 (5 bases). Germline V gene lookup returns CDR1 DFQATT and CDR2 SNEGSKA (reference sequence). The CDR3 consists of 14 residues. V lost 5 bases, J lost 7 bases, and 18 bases lay in between. The CDR3 DNA sequence: TGCAGTGCTTTCGATCAGGGCCCGGGGCAGCCCCAGCATTTT. It yields the protein CSAFDQGPGQPQHF.

The gene calls are TRBV5-1 and TRBJ1-6; 7 nucleotides line up with TRBD1. The CDR3 runs to 13 residues. V trimming: 5 bases; J trimming: 7 bases; junction bases outside the gene matches: 3. The germline CDR1 and CDR2 sequences are SGHRS and YFSETQ. The CDR3 bases are TGCGCCAGCAGGACAGGGCTCAATTCACCCCTCCACTTT. This gives the protein CASRTGLNSPLHF.

This clonotype was counted a few times. The DNA for the CDR3 is TGTGCCAGCAGCCGCGACAGGAACTATGGCTACACCTTC. This translates into CASSRDRNYGYTF. The chain couples TRBV11-2 to TRBJ1-2; D might be TRBD1 (6 bases). V was cut by 5 bases and J by 2 bases, with 9 bases left in between. The CDR3 is 13 amino acids. The germline CDR1 and CDR2 sequences are SGHAT and FQNNGV.

This clonotype was picked up many times. This sequence joins TRBV6-5 and TRBJ1-6; D is uncertain. This CDR3 is 15 amino acids long. Germline loops: CDR1 MNHEY, CDR2 SVGAGI. Trimming pared 2 bases from V and 0 bases from J, leaving 5 bases between. The CDR3 DNA follows: TGTGCCAGCAGTTACGAGAGCTCCTATAATTCACCCCTCCACTTT. This translates into CASSYESSYNSPLHF.

The sample holds a few counts of this clonotype. This chain joins TRBV9 and TRBJ2-3; possible D gene TRBD2, 5 bases. The germline V gene encodes CDR1 SGDLS and CDR2 YYNGEE. This CDR3 region has 13 residues. V was shortened by 4 bases and J by 2 bases, with 8 bases between the two germline ends. The CDR3 loop is CASSIGDTDTQYF. In DNA, the CDR3 is TGTGCCAGCAGCATCGGGGACACAGATACGCAGTATTTT.

This clonotype was observed at least ten times. The V gene is TRBV20-1, the J gene TRBJ2-1, with D unclear. V lost 5 bases to trimming and J lost 9 bases, with 23 bases between them. Germline CDR1 is DFQATT and CDR2 is SNEGSKA (reference sequence). The length of the CDR3 is 15 residues. The CDR3 protein is CSAPDPSSRRLEQFF. For the CDR3, the DNA is TGCAGTGCTCCAGACCCCTCCTCTAGGCGCCTTGAGCAGTTCTTC.

This clonotype was picked up many times. The chain links TRBV19 to TRBJ2-5; no clear D gene. The CDR3 is 13 residues long. The germline CDR1 and CDR2 sequences are LNHDA and SQIVND (reference sequence). Deletions cut 3 bases from V and 1 base from J, with 6 bases between. CDR3 region: CASSIGGQETQYF. The CDR3 nucleotides read TGTGCCAGTAGTATTGGTGGCCAAGAGACCCAGTACTTC.

A note on this clonotype: A much larger clone differs by one base, so this may be a read error. The chain uses TRBV7-2 and TRBJ2-7; the D is unclear. CDR1 and CDR2 (germline): SGHTA, FQGNSA. The CDR3 spans 12 residues. DNA for the CDR3: TGTGCCAGCAGCCCCCAGACCTACGAGCAGCACTTC. It translates to CASSPQTYEQHF.

This clonotype was observed many times. The chain links TRBV12-3 or TRBV12-4 to TRBJ2-7, with 7 bases fitting TRBD1. CDR3 length equals 15 residues. J was trimmed by 2 bases and V by 3 bases; bases with no gene match: 7. The CDR3 DNA reads TGTGCCAGCAGTTTCTCCGGGACAGCCGCCTACGAGCAGTACTTC. This encodes CASSFSGTAAYEQYF.

This clonotype appeared many times. The V and J genes are TRBV20-1 and TRBJ1-5, with D tentatively TRBD1 (5 bases). Germline CDR1 reads DFQATT; CDR2 reads SNEGSKA (reference sequence). Trimming cost V 1 base and J 4 bases, with 5 bases left between them. The CDR3 has 12 amino acids. Here the CDR3 reads CSARGGNQPQHF. The CDR3 DNA is TGCAGTGCTAGAGGGGGGAATCAGCCCCAGCATTTT.

The chain uses TRBV6-1 and TRBJ2-2; D gene uncertain. The CDR3 runs 15 residues. CDR1 and CDR2 from the germline V gene are MNHNS and SASEGT. Trimming took off 4 bases at V and 1 base at J, with 10 bases between the two ends. The CDR3 DNA reads as TGTGCCAGCAGTGGCAGCCTGGGGAACACCGGGGAGCTGTTTTTT. Residues: CASSGSLGNTGELFF.

This clonotype was observed a few times. The chain joins TRBV11-3 to TRBJ2-3; D unclear. CDR1 and CDR2 (germline): SGHNT, YENEEA. This CDR3 has 13 residues. The ends were cut back, 4 bases at V and 2 bases at J, with 7 bases in the middle. CDR3 residues: CASSSINTDTQYF. The CDR3 coding sequence is TGTGCCAGCAGCTCTATCAACACAGATACGCAGTATTTT. Drawing the rest from reference TRBV11-3 and TRBJ2-3, the complete variable domain is EAGVVQSPRYKIIEKKQPVAFWCNPISGHNTLYWYLQNLGQGPELLIRYENEEAVDDSQLPKDRFSAERLKGVDSTLKIQPAELGDSAVYLCASSSINTDTQYFGPGTRLTVL.